The sequence of this T cell receptor beta chain was determined in a study of blood T cell repertoires in COVID-19. Study-level information: Samples came from the United States, Italy and Spain, spanning acute and convalescent COVID-19. T cells, B-cell-depleted T cells, or PBMCs provided the cDNA or gDNA that served as material.

In its sample, this clone was seen a few times. Study processing details: Nucleated cell number was recorded as an estimate derived from reference gene primer amplification. Repertoires were generated with immunoSEQ multiplex PCR, while TCRdb's copy carries only in-frame clones and drops some. Clone size and V and J calls were adopted from that table, with D and trimming inferred from the DNA. Counted here are 150,000 to 200,000 clones, around 81% occurring once; the ten biggest clones make up approximately 2.6%. The specimen was peripheral blood. This sequence originates from a human donor with acute or convalescent COVID-19. The donor label of this sample is uncertain.

CDR3 region: CASSPPGVIMNTEAFF. The CDR3 DNA follows: TGTGCCAGCAGTCCCCCCGGGGTCATTATGAACACTGAAGCTTTCTTT. V is TRBV28 and J is TRBJ1-1; D is unresolved. Germline V gives CDR1 MDHEN, CDR2 SYDVKM. The CDR3 has 16 amino acids. The ends were cut back, 5 bases at V and 0 bases at J, with 16 bases in the middle.